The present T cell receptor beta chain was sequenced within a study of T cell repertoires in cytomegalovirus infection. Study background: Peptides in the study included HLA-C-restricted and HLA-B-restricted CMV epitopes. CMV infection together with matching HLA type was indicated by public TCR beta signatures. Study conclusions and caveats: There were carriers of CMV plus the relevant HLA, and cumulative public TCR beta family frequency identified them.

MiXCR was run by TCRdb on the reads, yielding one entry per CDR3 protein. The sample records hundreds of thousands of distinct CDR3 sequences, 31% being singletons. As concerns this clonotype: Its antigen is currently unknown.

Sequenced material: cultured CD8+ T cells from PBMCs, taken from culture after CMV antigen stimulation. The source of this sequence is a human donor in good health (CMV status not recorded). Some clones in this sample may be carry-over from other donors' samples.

The CDR3 sequence: CASSASGVPRTDTQYF. The CDR3 DNA sequence: TGTGCCAGCAGCGCCTCAGGGGTACCCCGCACAGATACGCAGTATTTT. This chain uses TRBV9 with TRBJ2-3; a possible D gene is TRBD1 (6 bases). The CDR3 length is 16 residues. Deletions cut 3 bases from V and 1 base from J, with 15 bases between. Germline loops: CDR1 SGDLS, CDR2 YYNGEE.